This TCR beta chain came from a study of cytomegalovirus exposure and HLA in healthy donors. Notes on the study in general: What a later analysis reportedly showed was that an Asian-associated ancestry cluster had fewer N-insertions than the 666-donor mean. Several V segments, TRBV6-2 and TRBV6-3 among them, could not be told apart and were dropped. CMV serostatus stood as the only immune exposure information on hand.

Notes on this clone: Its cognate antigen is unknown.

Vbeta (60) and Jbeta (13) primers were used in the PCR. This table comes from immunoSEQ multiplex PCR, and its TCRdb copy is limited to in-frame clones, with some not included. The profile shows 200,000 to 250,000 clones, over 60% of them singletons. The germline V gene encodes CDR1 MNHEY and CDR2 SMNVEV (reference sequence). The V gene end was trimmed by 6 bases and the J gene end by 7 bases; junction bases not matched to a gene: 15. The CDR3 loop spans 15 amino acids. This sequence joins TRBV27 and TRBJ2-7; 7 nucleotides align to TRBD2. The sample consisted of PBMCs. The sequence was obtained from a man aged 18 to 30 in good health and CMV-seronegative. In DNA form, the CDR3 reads TGTGCCAGCAGCCTGATACCGACTAGCTGGGGGGAGCAGTACTTC. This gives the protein CASSLIPTSWGEQYF.